The sample holds a few counts of the clone carrying this TCR beta chain. The sample belongs to a study of blood T cell repertoires in COVID-19. Sequencing used immunoSEQ multiplex PCR; TCRdb keeps in-frame clones, though not all of them. The table shows about 80,000 clones, with around four fifths occurring only once. The sequence came from a man older than 75 with active or convalescent COVID-19. Sequenced sample: peripheral blood.

CDR3 bases: TGTGCCAGCAGCCTTCTGTACACTGAAGCTTTCTTT. This encodes CASSLLYTEAFF. The rearrangement joins TRBV6-2 or TRBV6-3 to TRBJ1-1; D unresolved. Germline-derived CDR1 and CDR2 are MNHEY and SVGEGT. The germline V and J ends were trimmed by 6 bases and 3 bases, with 8 bases remaining between them. CDR3 length: 12 amino acids.